The 25 T cell receptor beta chains given below trace back to one sample, sequenced in a study of cytomegalovirus exposure and HLA in healthy donors. Sequencing used immunoSEQ multiplex PCR; TCRdb keeps in-frame clones, though not all of them. The data show over 150,000 clones, about 90% seen once. The sample consisted of PBMCs. The receptors come from a woman aged 18-29 years in good health and CMV-seropositive.

This rearrangement joins TRBV6-1 to TRBJ2-2, with D possibly matching TRBD2 (6 bases). The CDR3 loop spans 16 amino acids. Looked up from germline, CDR1 is MNHNS and CDR2 is SASEGT. With 1 base removed from V and 4 bases from J, the gap between germline ends came to 13 bases. As DNA, the CDR3 is TGTGCCAGCAGTGAAGAAGCGGGCTCGACCACCGGGGAGCTGTTTTTT. It translates to CASSEEAGSTTGELFF.

The V gene is TRBV28, the J gene TRBJ2-7, with D maybe TRBD2 (6 bases). Germline V lookup: CDR1 MDHEN, CDR2 SYDVKM. The CDR3 length is 13 residues. V lost 1 base to trimming and J lost 7 bases, with 11 bases between them. CDR3 in DNA: TGTGCCAGCAGTTTATCGCTAGGAGGGGAGCAGTACTTC. Amino acid sequence: CASSLSLGGEQYF. Looking up the rest from reference TRBV28 and TRBJ2-7 gives the full variable domain: DVKVTQSSRYLVKRTGEKVFLECVQDMDHENMFWYRQDPGLGLRLIYFSYDVKMKEKGDIPEGYSVSREKKERFSLILESASTNQTSMYLCASSLSLGGEQYFGPGTRLTVT.

CDR3 sequence: CASSLGSTGSNYGYTF. The CDR3, as DNA: TGTGCCAGCAGCTTAGGCTCAACAGGGTCTAACTATGGCTACACCTTC. The chain links TRBV13 to TRBJ1-2; a weak D match, TRBD1 (6 bases). Between the trimmed V and J ends, which lost 0 bases and 0 bases, there was a span of 11 bases. Germline assignment: CDR1 PRHDT and CDR2 FYEKMQ (reference sequence). The CDR3 has 16 amino acids.

Here the CDR3 reads CASSLVSGVGGYTF. The CDR3 nucleotides read TGTGCCAGCAGCTTGGTATCGGGGGTGGGCGGCTACACCTTC. The chain is built from TRBV5-6 and TRBJ1-2; weak D call: TRBD1 (5 bases). Germline CDR1 SGHDT, CDR2 YYEEEE. V lost 0 bases, J lost 8 bases, and 14 bases lay in between. The CDR3 totals 14 residues.

In its sample, this clone was seen once. J is TRBJ2-5 and V is TRBV5-4; 9 bases map to TRBD1. The CDR3 extends over 16 amino acids. The germline gives CDR1 SGHNT, CDR2 YYREEE (reference sequence). J was trimmed by 5 bases and V by 2 bases; bases with no gene match: 10. CDR3 region: CASSFLGQGIGETQYF. CDR3 bases: TGTGCCAGCAGCTTTCTCGGACAGGGGATCGGGGAGACCCAGTACTTC.

The CDR3, as DNA: TGTGCCAGCAGTGAACAGGACTATGGCTACACCTTC. Protein: CASSEQDYGYTF. This chain uses TRBV6-1 with TRBJ1-2; D unclear. The germline V and J ends were trimmed by 2 bases and 3 bases, with 4 bases remaining between them. CDR1 is MNHNS, CDR2 SASEGT, per germline. This CDR3 has 12 residues.

The rearrangement links TRBV18 to TRBJ2-3, with 9 positions matching TRBD1. CDR1 is KGHSH, CDR2 LQKENI, per germline. CDR3 size: 15 residues. V was pared by 3 bases and J by 1 base, with 2 bases of the junction left unmatched. DNA of the CDR3: TGTGCCAGCTCACCTCGGACAGGGGGCACAGATACGCAGTATTTT. The encoded protein is CASSPRTGGTDTQYF.

The gene calls are TRBV27 and TRBJ1-4; TRBD1 matches at 7 bases. The CDR3 spans 15 residues. The junction had 8 bases not matched to a gene; V was cut back by 10 bases and J by 0 bases. CDR1 is MNHEY and CDR2 is SMNVEV in the germline V gene (reference sequence). The CDR3 loop reads CATRTGPTTNEKLFF. The CDR3 DNA reads as TGTGCCACCCGGACAGGACCCACAACTAATGAAAAACTGTTTTTT.

This chain connects TRBV7-4 to TRBJ1-1, with 7 bases that match TRBD1. This CDR3 region has 14 residues. V shed 7 bases and J 1 base; nucleotides not matched to a gene: 6. CDR1 SGHVT and CDR2 SQSDAQ come from the germline V gene. CDR3 nucleotides: TGTGCCAGCACCGGGGGACAGACGAACACTGAAGCTTTCTTT. This gives the protein CASTGGQTNTEAFF.

This rearrangement joins TRBV28 to TRBJ2-3; tentative D call: TRBD1 (6 bases). Trimming took off 7 bases at V and 5 bases at J, with 16 bases between the two ends. Germline CDR1 MDHEN, CDR2 SYDVKM. CDR3 length: 14 amino acids. Here the CDR3 DNA reads TGTGCCAGCATTGGGGTTAGGGGGAGAGATACGCAGTATTTT. Encoded protein: CASIGVRGRDTQYF.

V is TRBV7-2 and J is TRBJ2-7, with 8 nucleotides matching TRBD1. CDR3 length: 16 residues. The V segment lost 5 bases and the J segment 0 bases; nucleotides outside the gene matches: 9. Germline-derived CDR1 and CDR2 are SGHTA and FQGNSA. As DNA, the CDR3 is TGTGCCAGCAGCAGAGAAAGGACAGGGAACTCCTACGAGCAGTACTTC. It yields the protein CASSRERTGNSYEQYF.

This clone was observed a single time. J is TRBJ2-1 and V is TRBV27; 11 bases agree with TRBD2. With V trimmed by 3 bases and J by 10 bases, 14 bases remained unmatched. There are 17 residues in the CDR3. Germline values: CDR1 MNHEY, CDR2 SMNVEV (reference sequence). This chain's CDR3 is CASSLVGLTSGRQEQFF. The CDR3 bases are TGTGCCAGCAGTTTGGTAGGCCTAACTAGCGGGAGACAGGAGCAGTTCTTC.

This sequence joins TRBV11-3 and TRBJ2-1, with 11 bases matching TRBD2. Germline CDR1 SGHNT, CDR2 YENEEA. Germline trimming cut 1 base from V and 4 bases from J; bases unmatched to any gene: 6. The CDR3 contains 17 residues. CDR3 residues: CASSLALAGALYNEQFF. The CDR3 nucleotides read TGTGCCAGCAGCTTAGCACTAGCGGGGGCACTATACAATGAGCAGTTCTTC. The complete variable domain, with remaining parts taken from reference TRBV11-3 and TRBJ2-1, reads EAGVVQSPRYKIIEKKQPVAFWCNPISGHNTLYWYLQNLGQGPELLIRYENEEAVDDSQLPKDRFSAERLKGVDSTLKIQPAELGDSAVYLCASSLALAGALYNEQFFGPGTRLTVL.

The gene calls are TRBV7-7 and TRBJ2-2; D gene uncertain. Germline V gives CDR1 SSHAT, CDR2 FNYEAQ (reference sequence). This CDR3 comprises 14 residues. Between the trimmed V and J ends, which lost 5 bases and 4 bases, there was a span of 11 bases. Here the CDR3 reads CASSPGSGTGELFF. The DNA of the CDR3 is TGTGCCAGCAGCCCCGGCTCAGGCACCGGGGAGCTGTTTTTT.

The chain is built from TRBV5-1 and TRBJ2-7, with TRBD1 matching over 8 bases. Germline lookup yields CDR1 SGHRS and CDR2 YFSETQ. With 4 bases clipped from V and 1 base from J, the junction kept 10 bases outside the gene matches. The length of the CDR3 is 16 residues. Here the CDR3 DNA reads TGCGCCAGCAGCAAACCCGGGACAGGTCTATCCTACGAGCAGTACTTC. This sequence encodes CASSKPGTGLSYEQYF.

The rearrangement links TRBV19 to TRBJ1-5, with D possibly being TRBD1 (5 bases). The CDR3 has 14 residues. CDR1 and CDR2 from the germline V gene are LNHDA and SQIVND (reference sequence). With 3 bases removed from V and 8 bases from J, the gap between germline ends came to 14 bases. CDR3 amino acids: CASSMVWGGEPQHF. The CDR3 region has the DNA TGTGCCAGTAGTATGGTCTGGGGAGGGGAGCCCCAGCATTTT.

This chain uses TRBV7-9 with TRBJ2-1; 9 bases are a match to TRBD2. CDR3 length: 15 amino acids. J was trimmed by 7 bases and V by 4 bases; bases with no gene match: 8. Germline V lookup: CDR1 SEHNR, CDR2 FQNEAQ (reference sequence). CDR3: CASSSLAGGVNEQFF. Here the CDR3 DNA reads TGTGCCAGCAGCTCCCTCGCGGGAGGGGTGAATGAGCAGTTCTTC.

V gene TRBV29-1 combines with J gene TRBJ2-5, with a tentative D call TRBD2 (6 bases). This CDR3 region has 14 residues. With 4 bases removed from V and 5 bases from J, the gap between germline ends came to 17 bases. CDR1 SQVTM and CDR2 ANQGSEA come from the germline V gene. CDR3 in amino acids: CSVVWSAGLETQYF. The CDR3 DNA reads TGCAGCGTTGTGTGGAGTGCGGGGTTGGAGACCCAGTACTTC.

The chain recombines TRBV14 with TRBJ2-1, with TRBD1 identical over 7 bases. Germline V gives CDR1 SGHDN, CDR2 FVKESK. The V and J ends lost 0 bases and 0 bases, in that order; junction bases with no gene match: 8. The CDR3 totals 18 residues. The CDR3 loop reads CASSQDPGQLSSYNEQFF. In DNA, the CDR3 is TGTGCCAGCAGCCAAGACCCGGGACAGCTAAGCTCCTACAATGAGCAGTTCTTC.

The V gene is TRBV6-5, the J gene TRBJ2-2; the match to TRBD2 covers 10 bases. Germline V gene data show CDR1 as MNHEY and CDR2 as SVGAGI. CDR3 length: 11 amino acids. The CDR3, as DNA: TGTGCAAGCGGGGGGGCCGGGGAGCTGTTTTTT. Translating gives CASGGAGELFF.

V gene TRBV6-1 combines with J gene TRBJ2-2; 7 bases map to TRBD1. V shed 8 bases and J 7 bases; nucleotides not matched to a gene: 4. The CDR3 length is 12 residues. The germline V gene has CDR1 MNHNS and CDR2 SASEGT. CDR3 sequence: CASGQVVGELFF. CDR3 in DNA: TGTGCCAGCGGACAGGTCGTCGGGGAGCTGTTTTTT.

The chain recombines TRBV27 with TRBJ2-2, with 7 bases aligning to TRBD1. V lost 4 bases, J lost 7 bases, and 6 bases stayed unmatched. Germline V gene lookup returns CDR1 MNHEY and CDR2 SMNVEV (reference sequence). The CDR3 totals 14 residues. Here the CDR3 reads CASSSGQRSGELFF. DNA of the CDR3: TGTGCCAGCAGTTCGGGACAGCGGAGCGGGGAGCTGTTTTTT.

This chain connects TRBV7-8 to TRBJ2-1, with D possibly TRBD2 on 5 matching bases. With 5 bases removed from V and 6 bases from J, the gap between germline ends came to 14 bases. This CDR3 contains 14 residues. Germline V gives CDR1 SGHVS, CDR2 FQNEAQ. As DNA, the CDR3 is TGTGCCAGCAGCGAATACAGACTAACCAATGAGCAGTTCTTC. This sequence encodes CASSEYRLTNEQFF.

The V and J genes are TRBV2 and TRBJ1-2, with D perhaps TRBD1 (6 bases). This CDR3 comprises 15 residues. In germline, CDR1 is SNHLY, CDR2 FYNNEI. V lost 11 bases, J lost 5 bases, and 24 bases lay in between. The CDR3 region has the DNA TGTGCCGCCAAATCAGGTATACGACAGGATTATGGCTACACCTTC. Its translation is CAAKSGIRQDYGYTF.

This sequence joins TRBV7-9 and TRBJ2-1, with 8 bases fitting TRBD2. The CDR3 covers 16 residues. The J segment lost 8 bases and the V segment lost 5 bases, leaving 14 bases of the junction unmatched. The germline V gene encodes CDR1 SEHNR and CDR2 FQNEAQ (reference sequence). The CDR3 region is CASSRGGGSGEDEQFF. CDR3 coding DNA: TGTGCCAGCAGCCGGGGCGGGGGTAGCGGGGAAGATGAGCAGTTCTTC.